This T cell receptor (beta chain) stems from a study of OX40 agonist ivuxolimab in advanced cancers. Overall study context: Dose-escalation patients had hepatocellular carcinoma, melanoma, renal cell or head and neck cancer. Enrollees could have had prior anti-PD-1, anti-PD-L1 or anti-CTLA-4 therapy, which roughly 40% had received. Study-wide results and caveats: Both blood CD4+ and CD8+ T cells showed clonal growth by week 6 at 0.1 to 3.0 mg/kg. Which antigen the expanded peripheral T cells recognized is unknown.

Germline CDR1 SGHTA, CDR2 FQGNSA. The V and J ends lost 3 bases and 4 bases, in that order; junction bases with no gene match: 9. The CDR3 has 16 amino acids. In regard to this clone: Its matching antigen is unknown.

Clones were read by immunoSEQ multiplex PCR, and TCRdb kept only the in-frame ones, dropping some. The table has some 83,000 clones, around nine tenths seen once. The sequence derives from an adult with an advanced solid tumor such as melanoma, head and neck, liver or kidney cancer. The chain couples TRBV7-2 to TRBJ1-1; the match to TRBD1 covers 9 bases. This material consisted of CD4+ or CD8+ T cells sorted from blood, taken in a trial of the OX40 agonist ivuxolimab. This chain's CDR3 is CASSFDYGQGSTEAFF. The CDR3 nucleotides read TGTGCCAGCAGCTTCGATTATGGACAGGGGAGCACTGAAGCTTTCTTT.